This T cell receptor (beta chain) was documented in a study of shared clonotypes between healthy human individuals. General study results and limits: Among donors, the sharing of clonotypes was expected to be influenced by sequencing depth.

The germline V gene has CDR1 MNHNY and CDR2 SVGAGI (reference sequence). The CDR3 is 16 residues long. Trimming took 6 bases from V and 6 from J; bases not matched to a gene: 9. To note about this clone: The antigen remains undetermined.

Researchers divided each subset's genomic DNA evenly across several immunoSEQ plates. This table comes from immunoSEQ multiplex PCR, and its TCRdb copy is limited to in-frame clones, with some not included. The repertoire includes approximately 2,300,000 clones, around 93% of them detected once, and roughly 0.34% sits in the top ten. Negatively enriched CD4+ T cells were divided by CD45RA into naive and memory. This clonotype originated in a man between 18 and 35 years old in good health. Some clones in this sample may be carry-over from other donors' samples. Specimen: naive CD4+ T cells from PBMCs. This sample's subset: CD45RA+ positively selected. The chain joins TRBV6-6 to TRBJ2-1, with 12 bases lining up with TRBD1. This CDR3 is CASRMGPGQGANEQFF. The CDR3 DNA follows: TGTGCCAGCAGGATGGGCCCGGGACAGGGGGCCAATGAGCAGTTCTTC.